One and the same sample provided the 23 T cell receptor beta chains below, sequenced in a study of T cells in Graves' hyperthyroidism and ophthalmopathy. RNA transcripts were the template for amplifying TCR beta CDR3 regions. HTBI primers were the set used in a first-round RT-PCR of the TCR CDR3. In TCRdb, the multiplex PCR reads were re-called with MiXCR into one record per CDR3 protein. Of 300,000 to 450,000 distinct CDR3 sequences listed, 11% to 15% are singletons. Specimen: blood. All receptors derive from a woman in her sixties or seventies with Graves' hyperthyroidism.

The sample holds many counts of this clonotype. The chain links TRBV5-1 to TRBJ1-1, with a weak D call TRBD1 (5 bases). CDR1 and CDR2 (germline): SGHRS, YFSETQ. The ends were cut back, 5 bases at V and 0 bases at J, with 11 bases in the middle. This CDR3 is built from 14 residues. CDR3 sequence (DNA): TGCGCCAGCAGAAAACAGGTCATGAACACTGAAGCTTTCTTT. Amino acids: CASRKQVMNTEAFF.

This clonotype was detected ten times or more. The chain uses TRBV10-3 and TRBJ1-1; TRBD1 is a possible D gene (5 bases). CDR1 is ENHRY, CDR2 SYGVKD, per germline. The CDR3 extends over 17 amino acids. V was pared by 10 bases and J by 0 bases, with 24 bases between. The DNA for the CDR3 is TGTGCCACCCGGCTGAGTCAGGCCAGGGATCTGAACACTGAAGCTTTCTTT. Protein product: CATRLSQARDLNTEAFF.

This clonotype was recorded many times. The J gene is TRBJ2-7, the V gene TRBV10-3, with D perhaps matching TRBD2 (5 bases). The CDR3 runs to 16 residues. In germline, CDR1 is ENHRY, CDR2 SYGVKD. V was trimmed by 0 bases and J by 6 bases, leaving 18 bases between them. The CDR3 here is CAISESRRTRPGEQYF. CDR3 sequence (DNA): TGTGCCATCAGTGAGTCGAGGAGGACCCGACCGGGCGAGCAGTACTTC.

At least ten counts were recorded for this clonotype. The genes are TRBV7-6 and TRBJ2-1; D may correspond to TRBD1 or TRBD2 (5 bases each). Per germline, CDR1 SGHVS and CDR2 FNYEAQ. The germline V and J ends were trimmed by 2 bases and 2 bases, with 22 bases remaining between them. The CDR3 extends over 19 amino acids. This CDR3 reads CASSLRSGGTRGAYNEQFF. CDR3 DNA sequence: TGTGCCAGCAGCTTAAGGTCAGGAGGTACTCGAGGGGCCTACAATGAGCAGTTCTTC.

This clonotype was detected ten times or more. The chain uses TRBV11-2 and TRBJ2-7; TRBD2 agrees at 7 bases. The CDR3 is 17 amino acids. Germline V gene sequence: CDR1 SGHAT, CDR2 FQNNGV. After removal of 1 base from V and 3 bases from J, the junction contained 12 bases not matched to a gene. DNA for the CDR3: TGTGCCAGCAGCTTAGGCCCGGCAGAAGGGACTATCTACGAGCAGTACTTC. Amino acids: CASSLGPAEGTIYEQYF.

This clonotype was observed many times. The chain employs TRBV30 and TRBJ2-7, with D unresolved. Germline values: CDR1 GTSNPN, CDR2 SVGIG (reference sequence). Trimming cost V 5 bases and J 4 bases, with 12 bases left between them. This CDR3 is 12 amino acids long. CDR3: CAWGRARYEQYF. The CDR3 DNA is TGTGCCTGGGGTAGGGCCAGGTACGAGCAGTACTTC.

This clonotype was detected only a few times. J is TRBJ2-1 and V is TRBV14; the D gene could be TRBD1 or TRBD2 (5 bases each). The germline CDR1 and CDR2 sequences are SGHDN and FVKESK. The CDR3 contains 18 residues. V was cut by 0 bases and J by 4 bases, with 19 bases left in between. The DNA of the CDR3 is TGTGCCAGCAGCCAAGATCTGTGGGACCAACCCCGGTACAATGAGCAGTTCTTC. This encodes CASSQDLWDQPRYNEQFF.

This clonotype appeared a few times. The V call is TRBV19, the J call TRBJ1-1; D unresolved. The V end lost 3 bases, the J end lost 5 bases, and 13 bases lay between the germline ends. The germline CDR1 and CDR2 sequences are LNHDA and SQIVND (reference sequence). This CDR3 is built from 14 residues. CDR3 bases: TGTGCCAGTAGTATCTTCCCGCGGCGGACTGAAGCTTTCTTT. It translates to CASSIFPRRTEAFF.

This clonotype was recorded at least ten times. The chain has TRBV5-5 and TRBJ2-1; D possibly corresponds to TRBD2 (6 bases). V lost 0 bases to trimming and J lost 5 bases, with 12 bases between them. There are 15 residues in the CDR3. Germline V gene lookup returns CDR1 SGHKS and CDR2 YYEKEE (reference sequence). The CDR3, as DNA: TGTGCCAGCAGCTTGGGGCTAGCGCCCAACAATGAGCAGTTCTTC. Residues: CASSLGLAPNNEQFF.

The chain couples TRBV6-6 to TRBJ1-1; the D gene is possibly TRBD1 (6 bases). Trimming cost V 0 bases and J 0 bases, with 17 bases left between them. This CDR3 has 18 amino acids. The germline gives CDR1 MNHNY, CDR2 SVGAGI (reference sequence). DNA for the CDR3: TGTGCCAGCAGTTACTCAACGGGACAATCGAATATGAACACTGAAGCTTTCTTT. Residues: CASSYSTGQSNMNTEAFF.

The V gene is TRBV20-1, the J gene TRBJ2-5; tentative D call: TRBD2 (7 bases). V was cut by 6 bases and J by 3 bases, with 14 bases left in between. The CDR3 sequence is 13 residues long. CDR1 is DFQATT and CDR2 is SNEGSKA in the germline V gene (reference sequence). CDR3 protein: CSASGAGEETQYF. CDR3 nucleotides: TGCAGTGCGAGCGGGGCAGGGGAAGAGACCCAGTACTTC.

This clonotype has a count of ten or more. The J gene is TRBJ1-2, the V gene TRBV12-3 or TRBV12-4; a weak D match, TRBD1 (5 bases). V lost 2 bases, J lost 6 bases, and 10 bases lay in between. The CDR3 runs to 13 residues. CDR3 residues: CASSLRSGNGYTF. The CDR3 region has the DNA TGTGCCAGCAGTTTACGGTCAGGGAATGGCTACACCTTC.

CDR3 coding DNA: TGTGCCACCAGTGATTTTGGGGGTTACGGCTACACCTTC. Translating gives CATSDFGGYGYTF. This chain uses TRBV24-1 with TRBJ1-2, with D possibly TRBD1 on 5 matching bases. The V gene lost 1 base and the J gene lost 8 bases, with 10 bases spanning the gap. Germline CDR1 and CDR2: KGHDR and SFDVKD. This CDR3 is built from 13 residues.

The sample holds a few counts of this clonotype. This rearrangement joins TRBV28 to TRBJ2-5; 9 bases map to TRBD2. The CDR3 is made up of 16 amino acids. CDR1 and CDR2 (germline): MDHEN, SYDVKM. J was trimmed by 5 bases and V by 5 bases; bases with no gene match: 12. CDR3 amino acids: CASSPPGGRAGETQYF. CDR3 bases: TGTGCCAGCAGTCCTCCTGGCGGGAGGGCCGGCGAGACCCAGTACTTC.

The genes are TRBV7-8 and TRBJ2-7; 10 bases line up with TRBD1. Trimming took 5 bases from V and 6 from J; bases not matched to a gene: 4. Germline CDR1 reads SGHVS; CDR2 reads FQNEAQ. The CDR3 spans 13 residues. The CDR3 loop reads CASSNRDRGEQYF. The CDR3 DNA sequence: TGTGCCAGCAGCAACCGGGACAGGGGCGAGCAGTACTTC.

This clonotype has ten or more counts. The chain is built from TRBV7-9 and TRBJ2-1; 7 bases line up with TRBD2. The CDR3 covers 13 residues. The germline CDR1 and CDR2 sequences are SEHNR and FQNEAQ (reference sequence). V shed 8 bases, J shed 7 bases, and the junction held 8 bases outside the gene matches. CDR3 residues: CASEGRGRNEQFF. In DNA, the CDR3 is TGTGCCAGCGAGGGGCGGGGGAGGAATGAGCAGTTCTTC.

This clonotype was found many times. The CDR3 DNA follows: TGTGCCAGCAGTTTTTCGACAGGGTTCACCTACAATGAGCAGTTCTTC. Residues: CASSFSTGFTYNEQFF. The gene calls are TRBV27 and TRBJ2-1; 7 bases match TRBD1. The junction had 7 bases not matched to a gene; V was cut back by 3 bases and J by 2 bases. Looked up from germline, CDR1 is MNHEY and CDR2 is SMNVEV (reference sequence). This CDR3 contains 16 residues.

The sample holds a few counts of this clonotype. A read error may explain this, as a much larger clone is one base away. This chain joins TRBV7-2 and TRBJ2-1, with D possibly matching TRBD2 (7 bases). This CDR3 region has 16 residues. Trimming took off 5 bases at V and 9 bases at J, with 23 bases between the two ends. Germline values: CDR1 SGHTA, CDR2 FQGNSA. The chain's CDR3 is CASSPKGEGRGVEQFF. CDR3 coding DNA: TGTGCCAGCAGCCCAAAGGGAGAGGGGAGGGGGGTTGAGCAGTTCTTC.

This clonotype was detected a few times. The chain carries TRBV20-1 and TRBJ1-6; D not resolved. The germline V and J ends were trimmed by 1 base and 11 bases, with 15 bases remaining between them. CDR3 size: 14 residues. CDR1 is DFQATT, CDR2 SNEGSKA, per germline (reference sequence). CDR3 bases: TGCAGTGCTAGAGGGGTACACCCCGCGGCACCCCTCCACTTT. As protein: CSARGVHPAAPLHF.

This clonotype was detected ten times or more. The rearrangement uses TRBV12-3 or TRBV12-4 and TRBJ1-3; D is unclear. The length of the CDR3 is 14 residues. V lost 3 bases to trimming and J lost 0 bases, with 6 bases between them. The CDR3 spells CASSFWGSGNTIYF. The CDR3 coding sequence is TGTGCCAGCAGTTTTTGGGGCTCTGGAAACACCATATATTTT.

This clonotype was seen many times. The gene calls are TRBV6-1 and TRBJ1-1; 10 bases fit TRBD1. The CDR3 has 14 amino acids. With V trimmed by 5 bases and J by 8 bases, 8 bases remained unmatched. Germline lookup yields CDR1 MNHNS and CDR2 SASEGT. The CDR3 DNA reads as TGTGCCAGCAGTATCCGTCCGGGACAGGGGGAAGCTTTCTTT. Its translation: CASSIRPGQGEAFF.

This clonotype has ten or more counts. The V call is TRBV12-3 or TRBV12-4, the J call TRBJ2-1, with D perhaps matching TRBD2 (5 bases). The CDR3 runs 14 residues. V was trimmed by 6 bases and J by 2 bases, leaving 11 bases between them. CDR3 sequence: CASSPRLTYNEQFF. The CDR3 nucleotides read TGTGCCAGCAGCCCTAGACTAACCTACAATGAGCAGTTCTTC.

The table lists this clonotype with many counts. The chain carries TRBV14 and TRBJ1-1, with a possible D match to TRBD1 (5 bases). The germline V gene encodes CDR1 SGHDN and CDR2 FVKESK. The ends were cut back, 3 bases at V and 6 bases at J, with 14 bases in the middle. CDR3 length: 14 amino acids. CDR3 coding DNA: TGTGCCAGCAGCCAGTCCGCCTGGGGGTCTGAAGCTTTCTTT. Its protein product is CASSQSAWGSEAFF.